There are many counts of the clone carrying this TCR beta chain. This record comes from a study of T cells in Graves' hyperthyroidism and ophthalmopathy. Background on the study: Peripheral blood was taken when the disease was first diagnosed, before any treatment began.

Amplification of TCR beta CDR3 regions used RNA as the template. An initial round of RT-PCR targeting the TCR CDR3 relied on the HTBI primer set. MiXCR was run by TCRdb on the multiplex PCR reads, yielding one entry per CDR3 protein. The table has around 690,000 distinct CDR3 sequences, around 21% seen once. The study left out patients who had uncontrolled infection, other autoimmune disease, pregnancy or lactation. PBMCs were sourced from about 10 ml fresh peripheral blood. The CDR3 has 12 residues. Per the germline V gene, CDR1 is GTSNPN and CDR2 is SVGIG (reference sequence). V was cut by 4 bases and J by 1 base, with 6 bases left in between.

The origin of this receptor is a man aged 25-40 years with Graves' ophthalmopathy. The genes are TRBV30 and TRBJ2-3; no firm D call. The sequencing sample was made of blood. CDR3 sequence reads: CAWNAGTDTQYF. The CDR3 bases are TGTGCCTGGAATGCGGGCACAGATACGCAGTATTTT.